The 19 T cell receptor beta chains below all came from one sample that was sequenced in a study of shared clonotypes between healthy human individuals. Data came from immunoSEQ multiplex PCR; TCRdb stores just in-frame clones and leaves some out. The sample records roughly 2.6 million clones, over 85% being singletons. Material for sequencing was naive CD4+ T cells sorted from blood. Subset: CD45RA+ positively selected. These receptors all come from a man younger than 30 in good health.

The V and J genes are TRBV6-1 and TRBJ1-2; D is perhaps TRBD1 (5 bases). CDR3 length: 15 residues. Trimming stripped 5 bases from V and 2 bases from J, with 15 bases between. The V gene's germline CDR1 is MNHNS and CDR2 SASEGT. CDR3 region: CASSIRGVANYGYTF. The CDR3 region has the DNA TGTGCCAGCAGTATCCGAGGGGTCGCCAACTATGGCTACACCTTC.

The CDR3 DNA sequence: TGTGCCAGCAGCAACACAGTCGTCTCACCCCTCCACTTT. It is translated as CASSNTVVSPLHF. The gene calls are TRBV9 and TRBJ1-6; D not resolved. This CDR3 is built from 13 residues. Germline V lookup: CDR1 SGDLS, CDR2 YYNGEE. V gave up 4 bases and J gave up 10 bases, with 12 bases separating them.

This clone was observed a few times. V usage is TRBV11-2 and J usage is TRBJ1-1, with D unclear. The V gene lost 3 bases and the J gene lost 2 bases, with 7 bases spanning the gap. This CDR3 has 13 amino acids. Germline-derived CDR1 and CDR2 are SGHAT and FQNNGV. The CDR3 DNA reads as TGTGCCAGCAGCTTGTTTTATAACACTGAAGCTTTCTTT. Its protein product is CASSLFYNTEAFF.

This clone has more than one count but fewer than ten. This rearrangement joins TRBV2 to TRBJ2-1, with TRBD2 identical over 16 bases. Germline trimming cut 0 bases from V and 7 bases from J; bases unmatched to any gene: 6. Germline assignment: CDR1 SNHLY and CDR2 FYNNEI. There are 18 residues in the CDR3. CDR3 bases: TGTGCCAGCAGTGAAGCCGGGACTAGCGGGAGGGCCGATAATGAGCAGTTCTTC. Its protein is CASSEAGTSGRADNEQFF.

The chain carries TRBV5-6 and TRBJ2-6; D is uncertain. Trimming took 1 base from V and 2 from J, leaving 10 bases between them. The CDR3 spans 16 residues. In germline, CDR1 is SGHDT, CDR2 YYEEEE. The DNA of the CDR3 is TGTGCCAGCAGCTTGCTTGGCATTCCTGGGGCCAACGTCCTGACTTTC. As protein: CASSLLGIPGANVLTF.

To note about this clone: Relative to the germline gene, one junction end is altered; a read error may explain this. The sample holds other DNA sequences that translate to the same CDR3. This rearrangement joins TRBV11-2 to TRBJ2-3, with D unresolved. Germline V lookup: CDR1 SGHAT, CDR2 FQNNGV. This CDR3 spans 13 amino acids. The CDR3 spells CASRLAATDTQYF. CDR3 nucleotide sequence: TGTGCCAGCCGCTTAGCCGCGACAGATACGCAGTATTTT.

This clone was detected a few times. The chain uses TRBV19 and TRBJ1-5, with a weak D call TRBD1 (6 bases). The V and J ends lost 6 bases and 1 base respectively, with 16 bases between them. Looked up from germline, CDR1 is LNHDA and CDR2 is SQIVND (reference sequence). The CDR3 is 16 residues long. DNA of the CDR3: TGTGCCAGTAGCTCTCAAGGGACAAGCAGCAATCAGCCCCAGCATTTT. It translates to CASSSQGTSSNQPQHF.

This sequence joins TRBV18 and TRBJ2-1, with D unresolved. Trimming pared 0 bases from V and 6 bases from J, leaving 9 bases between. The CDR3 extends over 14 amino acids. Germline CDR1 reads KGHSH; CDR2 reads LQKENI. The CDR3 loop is CASSPPGRPNEQFF. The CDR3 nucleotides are TGTGCCAGCTCACCACCGGGCCGTCCCAATGAGCAGTTCTTC.

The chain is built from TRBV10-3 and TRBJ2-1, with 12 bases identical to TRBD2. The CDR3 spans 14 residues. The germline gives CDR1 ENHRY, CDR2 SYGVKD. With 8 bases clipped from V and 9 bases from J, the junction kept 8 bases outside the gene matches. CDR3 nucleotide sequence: TGTGCCATCGGACTAGCGGGATCTATGGCTGAGCAGTTCTTC. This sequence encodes CAIGLAGSMAEQFF.

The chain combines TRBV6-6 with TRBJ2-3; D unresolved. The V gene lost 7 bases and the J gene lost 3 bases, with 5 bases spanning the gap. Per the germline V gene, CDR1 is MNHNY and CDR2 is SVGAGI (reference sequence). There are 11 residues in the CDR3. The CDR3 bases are TGTGCCAGCATGGAAACAGATACGCAGTATTTT. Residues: CASMETDTQYF.

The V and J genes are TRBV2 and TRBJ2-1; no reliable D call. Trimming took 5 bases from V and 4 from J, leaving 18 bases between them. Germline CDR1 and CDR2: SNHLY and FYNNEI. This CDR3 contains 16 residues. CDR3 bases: TGTGCCAGCAGTCCCGGCGTGGGTATCCCTTACAATGAGCAGTTCTTC. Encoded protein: CASSPGVGIPYNEQFF.

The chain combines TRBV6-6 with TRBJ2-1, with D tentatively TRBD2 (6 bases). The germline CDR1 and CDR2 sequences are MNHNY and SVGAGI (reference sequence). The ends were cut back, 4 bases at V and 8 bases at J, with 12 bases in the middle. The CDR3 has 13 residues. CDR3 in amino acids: CASSFRRADEQFF. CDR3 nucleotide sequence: TGTGCCAGCAGTTTCCGGAGGGCGGATGAGCAGTTCTTC.

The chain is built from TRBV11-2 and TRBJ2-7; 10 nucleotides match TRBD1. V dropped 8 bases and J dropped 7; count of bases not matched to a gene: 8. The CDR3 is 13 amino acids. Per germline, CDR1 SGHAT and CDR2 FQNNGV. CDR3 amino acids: CASVTTGGAEQYF. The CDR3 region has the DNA TGTGCCAGCGTAACGACAGGGGGCGCGGAGCAGTACTTC.

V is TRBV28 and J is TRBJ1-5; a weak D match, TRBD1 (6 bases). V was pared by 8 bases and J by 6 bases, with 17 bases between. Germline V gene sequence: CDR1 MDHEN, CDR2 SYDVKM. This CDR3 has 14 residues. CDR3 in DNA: TGTGCCAGCGGGGATGGGGGGGCTTCTCAGCCCCAGCATTTT. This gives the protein CASGDGGASQPQHF.

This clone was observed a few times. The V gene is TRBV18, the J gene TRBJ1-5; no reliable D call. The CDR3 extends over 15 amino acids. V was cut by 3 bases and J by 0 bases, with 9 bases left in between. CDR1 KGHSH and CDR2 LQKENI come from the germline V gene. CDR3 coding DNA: TGTGCCAGCTCACCTGAGCCCGGTAGCAATCAGCCCCAGCATTTT. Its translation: CASSPEPGSNQPQHF. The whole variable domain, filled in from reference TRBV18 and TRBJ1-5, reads NAGVMQNPRHLVRRRGQEARLRCSPMKGHSHVYWYRQLPEEGLKFMVYLQKENIIDESGMPKERFSAEFPKEGPSILRIQQVVRGDSAAYFCASSPEPGSNQPQHFGDGTRLSIL.

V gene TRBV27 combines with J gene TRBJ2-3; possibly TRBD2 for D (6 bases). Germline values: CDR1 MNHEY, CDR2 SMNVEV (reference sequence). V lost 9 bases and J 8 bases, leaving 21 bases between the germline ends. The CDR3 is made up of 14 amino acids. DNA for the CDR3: TGTGCCAGTTTCGCCCGGGACTCCTACGGTACGCAGTATTTT. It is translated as CASFARDSYGTQYF.

The CDR3 coding sequence is TGCAGCGTTGAGGTTTCGCTAACCTACGAGCAGTACTTC. Protein: CSVEVSLTYEQYF. The V gene is TRBV29-1, the J gene TRBJ2-7; D is unresolved. Germline V gene lookup returns CDR1 SQVTM and CDR2 ANQGSEA. V shed 3 bases and J shed 2 bases, with 11 bases lying between them. The CDR3 consists of 13 residues.

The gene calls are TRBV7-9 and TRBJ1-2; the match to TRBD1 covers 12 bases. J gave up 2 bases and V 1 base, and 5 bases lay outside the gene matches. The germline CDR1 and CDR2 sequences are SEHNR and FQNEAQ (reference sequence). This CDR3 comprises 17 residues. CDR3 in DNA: TGTGCCAGCAGCTTAGTGGGGACAGGGGGCCAAAACTATGGCTACACCTTC. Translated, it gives CASSLVGTGGQNYGYTF.

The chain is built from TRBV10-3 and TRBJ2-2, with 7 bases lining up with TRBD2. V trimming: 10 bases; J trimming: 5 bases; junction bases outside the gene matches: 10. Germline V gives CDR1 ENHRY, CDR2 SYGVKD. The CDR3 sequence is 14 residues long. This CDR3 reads CATTKAGVTGELFF. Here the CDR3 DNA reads TGTGCCACCACGAAGGCGGGAGTAACCGGGGAGCTGTTTTTT.